The clone carrying this T cell receptor (beta chain) was counted a few times. There are 13 residues in the CDR3. Trimming took 6 bases from V and 3 from J, leaving 12 bases between them. CDR1 SGDLS and CDR2 YYNGEE come from the germline V gene. The treatment denotes: around 19 received Ad26.COV2.S at low or high dose, single or two shots; about 5 received placebo; per-sample allocation not given. After the first vaccine or placebo injection, samples were drawn on day 63. Ad26 vector vaccine expressed Wuhan-strain SARS-CoV-2 spike. Libraries were prepared by immunoSEQ multiplex PCR; TCRdb keeps only in-frame clonotypes and omits some of them. The sample lists 200,000 to 250,000 clones, approximately 87% occurring once. The sample belongs to a study of Ad26.COV2.S vaccination and SARS-CoV-2 variants.

The chain employs TRBV9 and TRBJ1-2, with no clear D. Sequencing used peripheral blood, obtained in a trial of Ad26.COV2.S vaccine versus placebo. The sequence was obtained from a person aged 18-65 years who received the Ad26.COV2.S COVID-19 vaccine or a placebo. The CDR3 reads CASTRDRDYGYTF. The CDR3 nucleotides read TGTGCCAGCACCCGTGACCGAGACTATGGCTACACCTTC.